This T cell receptor (beta chain) is from a study of blood T cell repertoires in COVID-19. Turning to the study itself: Italy, Spain and the United States were the sources of the convalescent and acute COVID-19 samples. T cells, B-cell-depleted T cells, or PBMCs provided the cDNA or gDNA that served as material.

The V and J ends lost 6 bases and 1 base respectively, with 18 bases between them. This CDR3 has 16 amino acids. Germline CDR1 SNHLY, CDR2 FYNNEI. Original data processing: It was from reference gene primer amplification that nucleated cell counts were estimated. Profiling relied on immunoSEQ multiplex PCR, and the TCRdb table lists in-frame clones only, not all of them. V and J calls plus clone size are reproduced from that table; the DNA served to infer D and trimming. Of 100,000 to 150,000 clones detected, around nine tenths appear once; the ten largest clones hold more than 9.5%. Sequenced: peripheral blood. The chain is built from TRBV2 and TRBJ1-1, with D maybe TRBD1 (6 bases). This sequence originates from a woman in her 70s with COVID-19, enrolled during active disease. This chain's CDR3 is CASSRMAGTRNTEAFF. CDR3 nucleotide sequence: TGTGCCAGCAGCAGAATGGCCGGGACACGGAACACTGAAGCTTTCTTT.